Listed here are 26 T cell receptor beta chains from one sample, sequenced in a study of T cell changes during pregnancy in multiple sclerosis. Generated by immunoSEQ multiplex PCR, the TCRdb table keeps only in-frame clones and is missing some. In the table there are fewer than 40,000 clones, about 88% of which are singletons. The input for sequencing was CD8+ T cells from peripheral blood mononuclear cells, taken in the second trimester of pregnancy. Receptor source: a female donor with multiple sclerosis, enrolled in a pregnancy study.

This chain links TRBV14 with TRBJ2-7, with a tentative D call TRBD2 (6 bases). The CDR3 extends over 19 amino acids. Trimming cost V 1 base and J 4 bases, with 26 bases left between them. Germline V gene sequence: CDR1 SGHDN, CDR2 FVKESK. The CDR3 DNA is TGTGCCAGCAGCCAAGGACGCGGGCTAGCGAGACAGAAACCTTACGAGCAGTACTTC. Translated: CASSQGRGLARQKPYEQYF.

This clone was counted a single time. The rearrangement uses TRBV9 and TRBJ2-7; 9 bases fit TRBD1. From germline, CDR1 is SGDLS and CDR2 YYNGEE. V lost 3 bases and J lost 0; bases outside the gene matches: 1. CDR3 length equals 14 residues. This CDR3 reads CASSEGQGSYEQYF. In DNA form, the CDR3 reads TGTGCCAGCAGCGAGGGACAGGGCTCCTACGAGCAGTACTTC.

On this clone itself: This CDR3 is missing its conserved last phenylalanine or tryptophan, likely due to a read error. The limits of the CDR3 on the DNA are not certain, so only TCRdb's listed CDR3 is given. V is TRBV5-6 and J is TRBJ1-2. The CDR3 spans 12 residues, counting both ends. Germline CDR1 and CDR2: SGHDT and YYEEEE. The CDR3 region is CASSLGGRGSIG.

This clone was detected only a few times. V and J are TRBV7-8 and TRBJ2-1, with a tentative D call TRBD2 (6 bases). Trimming left V 5 bases short and J 8 bases short, with 10 bases between. Germline V gene sequence: CDR1 SGHVS, CDR2 FQNEAQ. The CDR3 has 12 amino acids. CDR3 protein: CASSLGGYEQFF. The CDR3 DNA is TGTGCCAGCAGCCTGGGGGGTTATGAGCAGTTCTTC.

This sequence joins TRBV7-9 and TRBJ1-5; no clear D. CDR1 SEHNR and CDR2 FQNEAQ come from the germline V gene (reference sequence). V gave up 4 bases and J gave up 6 bases, with 7 bases separating them. CDR3 length: 12 amino acids. This CDR3 reads CASSSGGQPQHF. The CDR3 nucleotides are TGTGCCAGCAGCTCAGGAGGTCAGCCCCAGCATTTT.

CDR3 amino acids: CASSIADRDVEAFF. CDR3 bases: TGTGCCAGCAGCATAGCTGACAGAGATGTTGAAGCTTTCTTT. This chain connects TRBV11-2 to TRBJ1-1; D might be TRBD1 (5 bases). The CDR3 has 14 residues. CDR1 is SGHAT, CDR2 FQNNGV, per germline. V lost 5 bases, J lost 7 bases, and 17 bases lay in between.

The V call is TRBV7-8, the J call TRBJ1-4; D is possibly TRBD1 (5 bases). Germline CDR1 is SGHVS and CDR2 is FQNEAQ. This CDR3 has 16 residues. Between the trimmed V and J ends, which lost 1 base and 0 bases, there was a span of 9 bases. The CDR3 spells CASSLVGVATNEKLFF. In DNA form, the CDR3 reads TGTGCCAGCAGCTTAGTAGGGGTGGCAACTAATGAAAAACTGTTTTTT.

The chain uses TRBV30 and TRBJ2-7; TRBD1 is a possible D gene (6 bases). The V gene's germline CDR1 is GTSNPN and CDR2 SVGIG (reference sequence). The CDR3 sequence is 14 residues long. Trimming stripped 2 bases from V and 5 bases from J, with 16 bases between. This CDR3 reads CAWSMGRGIDEQYF. The CDR3 region has the DNA TGTGCCTGGAGTATGGGCAGGGGTATCGACGAGCAGTACTTC.

The chain carries TRBV10-1 and TRBJ1-1; D may be TRBD1 (5 bases). The V end lost 4 bases, the J end lost 0 bases, and 12 bases lay between the germline ends. The CDR3 sequence is 15 residues long. Germline V gene lookup returns CDR1 WNHNN and CDR2 SYGVQD (reference sequence). This chain's CDR3 is CASSGKGLLNTEAFF. In DNA, the CDR3 is TGCGCCAGCAGTGGAAAGGGGTTATTGAACACTGAAGCTTTCTTT.

This chain connects TRBV5-1 to TRBJ2-7; the D is unclear. V lost 0 bases, J lost 4 bases, and 8 bases lay in between. This CDR3 region has 13 residues. Germline V CDR1 and CDR2: SGHRS, YFSETQ. Here the CDR3 reads CASSLGLGYEQYF. The CDR3 nucleotides are TGCGCCAGCAGCTTGGGGCTCGGGTACGAGCAGTACTTC.

The chain links TRBV15 to TRBJ1-5, with D possibly being TRBD1 (5 bases). Trimming took off 5 bases at V and 6 bases at J, with 20 bases between the two ends. In germline, CDR1 is LNHNV, CDR2 YYDKDF (reference sequence). This CDR3 comprises 16 residues. The CDR3 nucleotides read TGTGCCACCAGCCCCCTGGTGGGGGGGTCTCGTCAGCCCCAGCATTTT. Its translation is CATSPLVGGSRQPQHF.

V is TRBV13 and J is TRBJ2-5; 12 nucleotides agree with TRBD1. The CDR3 has 16 residues. Losses at the gene ends were 3 bases for V and 1 base for J; bases not matched to a gene: 3. The germline V gene encodes CDR1 PRHDT and CDR2 FYEKMQ (reference sequence). CDR3 DNA: TGTGCCAGCAGCTTCGGGACAGGGGGCCCCCAAGAGACCCAGTACTTC. Residues: CASSFGTGGPQETQYF.

This rearrangement joins TRBV6-6 to TRBJ2-7, with D unclear. V was pared by 2 bases and J by 2 bases, with 16 bases between. The CDR3 is 16 residues long. CDR1 and CDR2 (germline): MNHNY, SVGAGI (reference sequence). CDR3 residues: CASSYPQTYLPYEQYF. CDR3 nucleotides: TGTGCCAGCAGTTACCCCCAAACTTATCTCCCCTACGAGCAGTACTTC.

V gene TRBV11-3 combines with J gene TRBJ2-7; tentatively, D is TRBD2 (6 bases). From germline, CDR1 is SGHNT and CDR2 YENEEA. V lost 2 bases to trimming and J lost 5 bases, with 16 bases between them. This CDR3 is built from 15 residues. The CDR3 region is CASSLKRERVNEQYF. The CDR3, as DNA: TGTGCCAGCAGCTTAAAACGGGAGAGGGTAAACGAGCAGTACTTC.

The chain joins TRBV2 to TRBJ1-2; D gene uncertain. This CDR3 region has 13 residues. V was clipped by 8 bases and J by 6 bases, with 16 bases between them. Germline CDR1 reads SNHLY; CDR2 reads FYNNEI. The CDR3: CASLDRVVDGYTF. CDR3 DNA: TGTGCCAGCCTAGATCGAGTTGTCGATGGCTACACCTTC. The variable domain in full, completed from reference TRBV2 and TRBJ1-2, reads EPEVTQTPSHQVTQMGQEVILRCVPISNHLYFYWYRQILGQKVEFLVSFYNNEISEKSEIFDDQFSVERPDGSNFTLKIRSTKLEDSAMYFCASLDRVVDGYTFGSGTRLTVV.

The chain joins TRBV7-2 to TRBJ1-2; 10 bases map to TRBD1. V lost 2 bases and J lost 8; bases outside the gene matches: 5. From germline, CDR1 is SGHTA and CDR2 FQGNSA. The CDR3 sequence is 14 residues long. CDR3 amino acids: CASSLTGTGEGYTF. CDR3 coding DNA: TGTGCCAGCAGCTTAACCGGGACAGGGGAGGGCTACACCTTC.

The V gene is TRBV15, the J gene TRBJ2-7; TRBD1 aligns across 9 bases. Germline trimming cut 5 bases from V and 6 bases from J; bases unmatched to any gene: 8. This CDR3 is 14 amino acids long. Germline V gene data show CDR1 as LNHNV and CDR2 as YYDKDF (reference sequence). The DNA for the CDR3 is TGTGCCACCAGCTCCCCCGGGACAGGGCGCGAGCAGTACTTC. This encodes CATSSPGTGREQYF.

The CDR3 is CASSFSGSHNEQFF. The DNA for the CDR3 is TGTGCCAGCAGTTTTAGCGGCTCTCACAATGAGCAGTTCTTC. V gene TRBV27 combines with J gene TRBJ2-1; tentative D call: TRBD2 (6 bases). Germline CDR1 MNHEY, CDR2 SMNVEV (reference sequence). This CDR3 contains 14 residues. V lost 3 bases, J lost 5 bases, and 11 bases lay in between.

This clone was detected only a few times. This chain connects TRBV30 to TRBJ2-1; D is undetermined. The V gene's germline CDR1 is GTSNPN and CDR2 SVGIG (reference sequence). This CDR3 spans 13 amino acids. Deletions cut 0 bases from V and 6 bases from J, with 9 bases between. DNA of the CDR3: TGTGCCTGGAGTGTACTCCCACTCAATGAGCAGTTCTTC. Translating it yields CAWSVLPLNEQFF.

The J gene is TRBJ2-4, the V gene TRBV19, with D unclear. CDR1 and CDR2 from the germline V gene are LNHDA and SQIVND (reference sequence). This CDR3 region has 17 residues. Trimming removed 2 bases at V and 0 bases at J, with 14 bases between. The CDR3 nucleotides read TGTGCCAGTAGTATAAGCCCGCCCGCACTAGCCAAAAACATTCAGTACTTC. As protein: CASSISPPALAKNIQYF.

V gene TRBV29-1 combines with J gene TRBJ2-1; maybe TRBD1 (5 bases). The CDR3 runs to 12 residues. Per germline, CDR1 SQVTM and CDR2 ANQGSEA. Trimming removed 7 bases from V and 4 bases from J, with 11 bases in between. The CDR3 sequence: CSAYGQYNEQFF. CDR3 DNA sequence: TGCAGCGCCTATGGACAATACAATGAGCAGTTCTTC.

The CDR3 DNA sequence: TGTGCCAGCAGACCGATAGCGGGACACTACGAGCAGTACTTC. Translated, it gives CASRPIAGHYEQYF. The rearrangement uses TRBV28 and TRBJ2-7; TRBD2 matches 8 bases. Germline CDR1 reads MDHEN; CDR2 reads SYDVKM. V gave up 6 bases and J gave up 3 bases; unmatched junction bases: 7. The CDR3 contains 14 residues.

This sequence joins TRBV4-1 and TRBJ2-7, with D maybe TRBD1 (5 bases). CDR3 length: 15 amino acids. The V end lost 0 bases, the J end lost 2 bases, and 11 bases lay between the germline ends. Per the germline V gene, CDR1 is MGHRA and CDR2 is YSYEKL. CDR3 nucleotide sequence: TGCGCCAGCAGCCAAGAGAGGCAGGGTGCCTACGAGCAGTACTTC. Protein: CASSQERQGAYEQYF.

This clone was seen once. The V and J genes are TRBV5-5 and TRBJ1-1; D is unresolved. The CDR3 has 14 residues. Trimming stripped 2 bases from V and 3 bases from J, with 11 bases between. Germline V CDR1 and CDR2: SGHKS, YYEKEE (reference sequence). The CDR3 region is CASSLPVEDTEAFF. In DNA form, the CDR3 reads TGTGCCAGCAGCTTACCGGTTGAGGACACTGAAGCTTTCTTT.

V usage is TRBV7-9 and J usage is TRBJ2-2, with 10 bases that match TRBD1. With 2 bases clipped from V and 5 bases from J, the junction kept 8 bases outside the gene matches. Germline V CDR1 and CDR2: SEHNR, FQNEAQ (reference sequence). The CDR3 has 17 amino acids. CDR3 nucleotide sequence: TGTGCCAGCAGCTTACCCCGGGACAGGGGTTGGACCGGGGAGCTGTTTTTT. The encoded protein is CASSLPRDRGWTGELFF.

This clone appeared a single time. The chain is built from TRBV5-1 and TRBJ2-5; the match to TRBD2 covers 7 bases. The trim removed 4 bases at V and 3 bases at J, leaving 6 bases unmatched. The CDR3 is 14 amino acids. Germline V CDR1 and CDR2: SGHRS, YFSETQ. In nucleotides, the CDR3 is TGCGCCAGCAGCAGCGGGGTGGGAGAAGAGACCCAGTACTTC. Translation gives CASSSGVGEETQYF.